The rows below give T cell receptor beta chains drawn from one sample of a study of OX40 agonist ivuxolimab in advanced cancers. Some clones are missing from TCRdb's copy, which holds only in-frame ones; the method was immunoSEQ multiplex PCR. The sample has tens of thousands of clones, approximately 86% seen once; the top ten hold roughly an eighth. Source: CD4+ or CD8+ T cells sorted from blood, taken in a trial of the OX40 agonist ivuxolimab. The receptors were gathered from an adult with an advanced solid tumor such as melanoma, head and neck, liver or kidney cancer. Each CDR3 is given with its conserved first and last residue. The order of the fields is V gene, D gene, clone size, J gene, CDR3 protein, CDR3 DNA. A D gene is named only where the DNA matches it firmly. A row's size may be missing; if present it is once, few, many or a size class.

V: TRBV5-4
D: TRBD1
size: few
J: TRBJ1-4
CDR3: CASSRGTGPTNEKLFF
DNA: TGTGCCAGCAGCCGCGGGACAGGGCCAACTAATGAAAAACTGTTTTTT

V: TRBV11-1
D: TRBD2
size: NA
J: TRBJ2-7
CDR3: CASSKRLAGKTYEQYF
DNA: TGTGCCAGCAGCAAAAGACTAGCGGGAAAAACCTACGAGCAGTACTTC

V: TRBV10-3
D: NA
size: few
J: TRBJ2-2
CDR3: CASGPLSGELFF
DNA: TGTGCCAGCGGACCCTTGTCCGGGGAGCTGTTTTTT

V: TRBV28
D: NA
size: NA
J: TRBJ2-1
CDR3: CASSLAGHNEQFF
DNA: TGTGCCAGCAGTTTGGCAGGGCACAATGAGCAGTTCTTC

V: TRBV30
D: NA
size: NA
J: TRBJ2-1
CDR3: CAWSPRSSYNEQFF
DNA: TGTGCCTGGAGTCCACGGAGCTCCTACAATGAGCAGTTCTTC

V: TRBV5-1
D: TRBD1
size: NA
J: TRBJ2-2
CDR3: CASRKGQGATGELFF
DNA: TGCGCCAGCAGAAAGGGACAGGGGGCGACCGGGGAGCTGTTTTTT

V: TRBV18
D: NA
size: NA
J: TRBJ1-3
CDR3: CASSPSVGGTGNTIYF
DNA: TGTGCCAGCTCACCTTCGGTAGGGGGAACTGGAAACACCATATATTTT

V: TRBV6-6
D: TRBD1
size: few
J: TRBJ2-3
CDR3: CASTTGGTGYTDTQYF
DNA: TGTGCCAGCACCACCGGCGGGACAGGGTACACAGATACGCAGTATTTT

V: TRBV6-5
D: TRBD1
size: NA
J: TRBJ2-4
CDR3: CATTQGSGKNIQYF
DNA: TGTGCCACCACACAGGGGTCGGGCAAAAACATTCAGTACTTC

V: TRBV5-1
D: NA
size: NA
J: TRBJ2-2
CDR3: CASSSYGGSGTGELFF
DNA: TGCGCCAGCAGCTCCTACGGGGGTTCGGGCACCGGGGAGCTGTTTTTT

V: TRBV25-1
D: TRBD1
size: NA
J: TRBJ1-3
CDR3: CASSEWTGSGNTIYF
DNA: TGTGCCAGCAGTGAGTGGACAGGCTCTGGAAACACCATATATTTT

V: TRBV19
D: NA
size: NA
J: TRBJ2-6
CDR3: CASTTGTSGANVLTF
DNA: TGTGCCAGTACCACAGGTACCTCTGGGGCCAACGTCCTGACTTTC

V: TRBV7-3
D: NA
size: NA
J: TRBJ2-7
CDR3: CASSLNYSSSYEQYF
DNA: TGTGCTAGCAGCTTAAACTACAGTTCATCCTACGAGCAGTACTTC

V: TRBV7-9
D: TRBD1
size: NA
J: TRBJ2-7
CDR3: CASSSYKQGADEQYF
DNA: TGTGCCAGCAGCTCCTACAAACAGGGGGCCGACGAGCAGTACTTC

V: TRBV11-1
D: TRBD1
size: once
J: TRBJ1-1
CDR3: CASSRTGMNTEAFF
DNA: TGTGCCAGCAGCCGGACAGGCATGAACACTGAAGCTTTCTTT

V: TRBV7-9
D: TRBD1
size: NA
J: TRBJ2-5
CDR3: CASSSRQGALETQYF
DNA: TGTGCCAGCAGCTCGCGACAGGGGGCCCTAGAGACCCAGTACTTC

V: TRBV28
D: TRBD1
size: NA
J: TRBJ2-7
CDR3: CASSLAGTGLYEQYF
DNA: TGTGCCAGCAGTTTAGCCGGGACAGGGCTTTACGAGCAGTACTTC

V: TRBV25-1
D: TRBD2
size: once
J: TRBJ2-2
CDR3: CASSGPGGSGSTGELFF
DNA: TGTGCCAGCAGTGGCCCCGGAGGGAGCGGGAGCACCGGGGAGCTGTTTTTT

V: TRBV5-1
D: NA
size: few
J: TRBJ1-5
CDR3: CASPGQVGDQPQHF
DNA: TGCGCCAGCCCGGGGCAGGTGGGCGATCAGCCCCAGCATTTT

V: TRBV14
D: TRBD2
size: NA
J: TRBJ2-7
CDR3: CASSPGRLAGKTYEQYF
DNA: TGTGCCAGCAGCCCCGGGCGCCTAGCGGGCAAAACCTACGAGCAGTACTTC

V: TRBV30
D: TRBD1
size: NA
J: TRBJ2-7
CDR3: CAWRVNRGLGDHPQYF
DNA: TGTGCCTGGAGGGTAAACAGGGGCCTCGGAGACCACCCGCAGTACTTC

V: TRBV18
D: NA
size: NA
J: TRBJ2-4
CDR3: CASSPSFGRTKNIQYF
DNA: TGTGCCAGCTCACCAAGTTTCGGACGGACCAAAAACATTCAGTACTTC

V: TRBV18
D: NA
size: NA
J: TRBJ1-1
CDR3: CASSLKMGAEAFF
DNA: TGTGCCAGCTCCCTCAAGATGGGGGCTGAAGCTTTCTTT

V: TRBV20-1
D: NA
size: NA
J: TRBJ1-1
CDR3: CSAKANTEAFF
DNA: TGCAGTGCTAAGGCCAACACTGAAGCTTTCTTT

V: TRBV9
D: NA
size: NA
J: TRBJ1-2
CDR3: CASSGQEGYTF
DNA: TGTGCCAGCAGCGGACAGGAAGGCTACACCTTC

V: TRBV5-1
D: NA
size: NA
J: TRBJ2-7
CDR3: CASSLGGRSAYEQYF
DNA: TGCGCCAGCAGCTTGGGCGGGCGGTCTGCCTACGAGCAGTACTTC

V: TRBV28
D: NA
size: NA
J: TRBJ2-1
CDR3: CASGITYNEQFF
DNA: TGTGCCAGCGGCATTACCTACAATGAGCAGTTCTTC

V: TRBV10-1
D: NA
size: NA
J: TRBJ1-1
CDR3: CASSVGIGTEAFF
DNA: TGCGCCAGCAGTGTAGGGATCGGCACTGAAGCTTTCTTT

V: TRBV10-2
D: TRBD1
size: NA
J: TRBJ2-6
CDR3: CASSENRGAVSGANVLTF
DNA: TGCGCCAGCAGTGAGAACAGGGGTGCCGTCTCTGGGGCCAACGTCCTGACTTTC

V: TRBV7-8
D: TRBD1
size: NA
J: TRBJ1-5
CDR3: CASAGGQHQPQHF
DNA: TGTGCCAGCGCGGGGGGACAGCATCAGCCCCAGCATTTT

V: TRBV30
D: TRBD1
size: NA
J: TRBJ1-1
CDR3: CAWTGDRVVNTEAFF
DNA: TGTGCCTGGACTGGGGACAGGGTGGTAAACACTGAAGCTTTCTTT

V: TRBV27
D: NA
size: NA
J: TRBJ2-5
CDR3: CASLSLRGSQETQYF
DNA: TGTGCCAGCCTATCCCTGAGGGGTTCACAAGAGACCCAGTACTTC

V: TRBV2
D: NA
size: NA
J: TRBJ2-1
CDR3: CASSDAWTEQFF
DNA: TGTGCCAGCAGTGACGCTTGGACTGAGCAGTTCTTC

V: TRBV28
D: NA
size: once
J: TRBJ2-7
CDR3: CASSLWTGTGSYEQYF
DNA: TGTGCCAGCAGTTTATGGACCGGGACGGGCTCCTACGAGCAGTACTTC

V: TRBV5-5
D: NA
size: NA
J: TRBJ2-7
CDR3: CASSLERAGAFYEQYF
DNA: TGTGCCAGCAGCTTGGAGAGGGCAGGGGCGTTCTACGAGCAGTACTTC

V: TRBV5-1
D: TRBD1
size: NA
J: TRBJ1-1
CDR3: CASSLTGGNTEAFF
DNA: TGCGCCAGCAGCTTGACAGGGGGCAACACTGAAGCTTTCTTT

V: TRBV19
D: TRBD2
size: NA
J: TRBJ2-3
CDR3: CASKPSGRTDTQYF
DNA: TGTGCCAGTAAGCCCAGCGGGAGGACAGATACGCAGTATTTT

V: TRBV5-6
D: NA
size: few
J: TRBJ2-5
CDR3: CASSNRGSELGGTQYF
DNA: TGTGCCAGCAGCAACCGGGGTAGCGAGCTCGGAGGGACCCAGTACTTC

V: TRBV11-2
D: TRBD2
size: NA
J: TRBJ2-1
CDR3: CASSPGLAGVEQFF
DNA: TGTGCCAGCAGCCCTGGCTTAGCGGGAGTTGAGCAGTTCTTC

V: TRBV9
D: NA
size: NA
J: TRBJ2-3
CDR3: CASSFRPADTQYF
DNA: TGTGCCAGCAGCTTCCGGCCGGCAGATACGCAGTATTTT

V: TRBV5-1
D: NA
size: NA
J: TRBJ2-1
CDR3: CASSLGPADLPGNEQFF
DNA: TGCGCCAGCAGCTTGGGTCCAGCGGATCTCCCTGGGAATGAGCAGTTCTTC

V: TRBV4-1
D: TRBD1
size: NA
J: TRBJ2-7
CDR3: CASSPSFPRTGNYEQYF
DNA: TGCGCCAGCAGCCCATCGTTCCCCCGGACAGGGAACTACGAGCAGTACTTC

V: TRBV7-2
D: TRBD1
size: NA
J: TRBJ2-7
CDR3: CASTLGQGAYEQYF
DNA: TGTGCCAGCACCTTAGGACAGGGGGCTTACGAGCAGTACTTC

V: TRBV5-1
D: NA
size: once
J: TRBJ1-2
CDR3: CASSLRPDPNYGYTF
DNA: TGCGCCAGCAGCTTGAGGCCAGATCCTAACTATGGCTACACCTTC

V: TRBV28
D: TRBD1
size: NA
J: TRBJ2-7
CDR3: CASSLGGTGLYEQYF
DNA: TGTGCCAGCAGCCTTGGGGGGACAGGGCTATACGAGCAGTACTTC

V: TRBV5-1
D: TRBD2
size: NA
J: TRBJ2-1
CDR3: CASSFGLAGVDEQFF
DNA: TGCGCCAGCAGCTTTGGACTAGCGGGAGTGGATGAGCAGTTCTTC

V: TRBV14
D: NA
size: NA
J: TRBJ2-7
CDR3: CASSQGGRSGEQYF
DNA: TGTGCCAGCAGCCAAGGTGGGAGATCGGGCGAGCAGTACTTC

V: TRBV5-1
D: NA
size: NA
J: TRBJ2-1
CDR3: CASSLTGNIGYNEQFF
DNA: TGCGCCAGCAGCTTAACAGGGAACATAGGGTACAATGAGCAGTTCTTC

V: TRBV5-1
D: TRBD2
size: NA
J: TRBJ2-7
CDR3: CASSLGSSGRRSSYEQYF
DNA: TGCGCCAGCAGCTTGGGTTCTAGCGGGAGGCGGAGCTCCTACGAGCAGTACTTC

V: TRBV6-1
D: NA
size: NA
J: TRBJ1-3
CDR3: CASGPDSGNTIYF
DNA: TGTGCCAGCGGTCCGGACTCTGGAAACACCATATATTTT

V: TRBV5-1
D: TRBD1
size: NA
J: TRBJ1-2
CDR3: CASGTGTGIRDGYTF
DNA: TGCGCCAGCGGAACCGGGACAGGGATTCGGGATGGCTACACCTTC

V: TRBV19
D: NA
size: NA
J: TRBJ1-3
CDR3: CASGTSGNTIYF
DNA: TGTGCCAGCGGGACATCTGGAAACACCATATATTTT

V: TRBV7-2
D: NA
size: few
J: TRBJ2-7
CDR3: CASSPDRGGGWYF
DNA: TGTGCCAGCAGCCCCGATAGGGGTGGGGGCTGGTACTTC

V: TRBV5-1
D: NA
size: NA
J: TRBJ2-1
CDR3: CASSLVVDLGSYNEQFF
DNA: TGCGCCAGCAGCTTGGTTGTGGACCTGGGCTCCTACAATGAGCAGTTCTTC

V: TRBV5-1
D: TRBD2
size: NA
J: TRBJ2-7
CDR3: CASSSGTYDSYEQYF
DNA: TGCGCCAGCAGCAGCGGGACTTACGACTCCTACGAGCAGTACTTC

V: TRBV19
D: NA
size: NA
J: TRBJ2-1
CDR3: CASSVLSRNEQFF
DNA: TGTGCCAGTAGTGTTCTCTCTAGAAATGAGCAGTTCTTC

V: TRBV28
D: NA
size: NA
J: TRBJ2-1
CDR3: CASSPGQRTTVSRFWEQFF
DNA: TGTGCCAGCAGTCCGGGACAACGGACGACTGTTTCCCGATTTTGGGAGCAGTTCTTC

V: TRBV6-6
D: NA
size: NA
J: TRBJ1-4
CDR3: CASSYSTIEKLFF
DNA: TGTGCCAGCAGTTACTCTACAATTGAAAAACTGTTTTTT